This is a list of T cell receptor beta chains from one sample in a study of T cell responses to AZD1222 COVID-19 vaccine. TCRdb's table, derived via immunoSEQ multiplex PCR, lists solely in-frame clones and lacks some. This table has 150,000 to 200,000 clones, 91% appearing once. The sample was peripheral blood, taken 28 days after the second AZD1222 dose. The source is an adult who received the AZD1222 COVID-19 vaccine. The CDR3 runs from the conserved cysteine through the conserved F or W. A D gene is named only where the DNA matches it firmly. A clone size is listed for some rows: how often the clone was seen (once, few, many), or a class if it is expanded.

- | TRBJ1-2 | TRBV30 | 12 | - | CAWSPGRHGYTF | TGTGCCTGGAGCCCGGGGCGTCATGGCTACACCTTC
- | TRBJ2-3 | TRBV19 | 16 | TRBD1 | CASSMATDRATDTQYF | TGTGCCAGTAGTATGGCTACGGACAGGGCCACAGATACGCAGTATTTT
- | TRBJ2-6 | TRBV2 | 13 | - | CASKQSGANVLTF | TGTGCCAGCAAACAGTCTGGGGCCAACGTCCTGACTTTC
once | TRBJ1-2 | TRBV29-1 | 12 | - | CSVIWTDYGYTF | TGCAGCGTTATATGGACAGACTATGGCTACACCTTC
- | TRBJ2-7 | TRBV7-9 | 15 | TRBD2 | CASSLPSGSSYEQYF | TGTGCCAGCAGCTTACCTAGCGGCAGCTCCTACGAGCAGTACTTC
- | TRBJ2-7 | TRBV2 | 14 | TRBD2 | CASTPGLAYYEQYF | TGTGCCAGCACCCCGGGACTAGCCTATTACGAGCAGTACTTC
- | TRBJ1-2 | TRBV29-1 | 12 | - | CSSLDQTGVYTF | TGCAGCTCTCTTGATCAAACTGGGGTCTACACCTTC
- | TRBJ1-2 | TRBV29-1 | 12 | - | CTSIGLSSGYTF | TGCACCTCCATCGGACTATCATCTGGCTACACCTTC
- | TRBJ1-2 | TRBV12-3/TRBV12-4 | 13 | TRBD1 | CASSSTTGSGYTF | TGTGCCAGCAGTTCGACGACAGGGTCTGGCTACACCTTC
- | TRBJ1-3 | TRBV9 | 14 | - | CASSVEGSGNTIYF | TGTGCCAGCAGCGTGGAGGGTTCTGGAAACACCATATATTTT
- | TRBJ2-2 | TRBV11-3 | 16 | - | CASSSGPAPGTGELFF | TGTGCCAGCAGCTCCGGCCCCGCACCCGGCACCGGGGAGCTGTTTTTT
- | TRBJ1-5 | TRBV3-1/TRBV3-2 | 18 | TRBD1 | CASSWDSPCWSGNQPQHF | TGTGCCAGCAGCTGGGACAGTCCCTGTTGGAGTGGCAATCAGCCCCAGCATTTT
- | TRBJ2-5 | TRBV6-5 | 13 | - | CASRVNYQETQYF | TGTGCCAGCCGCGTCAACTACCAAGAGACCCAGTACTTC
- | TRBJ2-2 | TRBV29-1 | 12 | TRBD1 | CSFGTGTGELFF | TGCAGCTTTGGGACAGGCACCGGGGAGCTGTTTTTT
- | TRBJ1-4 | TRBV2 | 16 | - | CASSEAGSGINEKLFF | TGTGCCAGCAGTGAAGCAGGGTCGGGGATTAATGAAAAACTGTTTTTT
- | TRBJ1-2 | TRBV14 | 13 | - | CASSHGTNYGYTF | TGTGCCAGCAGCCACGGGACTAACTATGGCTACACCTTC
- | TRBJ2-5 | TRBV19 | 14 | - | CASSTGEFQETQYF | TGTGCCAGTAGTACGGGGGAGTTCCAAGAGACCCAGTACTTC
- | TRBJ2-7 | TRBV12-5 | 11 | - | CASGQTYEQYF | TGTGCTAGTGGTCAAACCTACGAGCAGTACTTC
- | TRBJ2-3 | TRBV5-6 | 16 | - | CASSSLLGVNTDTQYF | TGTGCCAGCAGTTCCTTACTAGGGGTTAACACAGATACGCAGTATTTT
- | TRBJ1-1 | TRBV21-1 | 15 | - | CASSKAQSMNTEAFF | TGTGCCAGCAGCAAAGCCCAGAGCATGAACACTGAAGCTTTCTTT
- | TRBJ1-1 | TRBV6-5 | 14 | TRBD1 | CASSYLQGATEAFF | TGTGCCAGCAGTTACCTACAGGGGGCCACTGAAGCTTTCTTT
- | TRBJ2-2 | TRBV6-5 | 13 | - | CASSHRGVRELFF | TGTGCCAGCAGCCATAGGGGGGTTAGGGAGCTGTTTTTT
- | TRBJ2-5 | TRBV7-2 | 12 | - | CASSPYGETQYF | TGTGCCAGCAGCCCTTATGGAGAGACCCAGTACTTC
once | TRBJ2-1 | TRBV11-3 | 19 | TRBD2 | CASSFTRDIRGGHYNEQFF | TGTGCCAGCAGCTTCACTAGGGATATCCGGGGGGGCCACTACAATGAGCAGTTCTTC
- | TRBJ2-1 | TRBV11-3 | 14 | TRBD2 | CASSRPGTSNEQFF | TGTGCCAGCAGCCGACCCGGGACTAGCAATGAGCAGTTCTTC
once | TRBJ1-1 | TRBV4-2 | 14 | - | CASSLDTLGTEAFF | TGTGCCAGCAGCCTTGACACCTTGGGCACTGAAGCTTTCTTT
- | TRBJ1-1 | TRBV30 | 12 | - | CAWREYNTEAFF | TGTGCCTGGAGGGAATATAACACTGAAGCTTTCTTT
- | TRBJ1-2 | TRBV6-5 | 14 | - | CASSYGASHYGYTF | TGTGCCAGCAGTTACGGAGCAAGTCACTATGGCTACACCTTC
- | TRBJ1-1 | TRBV11-2 | 13 | TRBD1 | CASSLGIRGPAFF | TGTGCCAGCAGCTTGGGAATCAGGGGGCCGGCTTTCTTT
- | TRBJ1-2 | TRBV7-9 | 15 | TRBD1 | CASSLVTGASLGYTF | TGTGCCAGCAGCTTAGTCACAGGGGCAAGCCTGGGCTACACCTTC
- | TRBJ1-1 | TRBV4-1 | 13 | - | CASSQDKNTEAFF | TGCGCCAGCAGCCAGGACAAGAACACTGAAGCTTTCTTT
- | TRBJ2-3 | TRBV9 | 16 | - | CASSSGGYSSGDTQYF | TGTGCCAGCAGCTCCGGGGGTTACTCATCCGGAGATACGCAGTATTTT
few | TRBJ1-2 | TRBV7-3 | 15 | - | CASSLEGGLNYGYTF | TGTGCCAGCAGCTTAGAGGGGGGTCTTAACTATGGCTACACCTTC
- | TRBJ2-7 | TRBV7-9 | 13 | - | CASSNRVTYEQYF | TGTGCCAGCAGCAACAGGGTTACCTACGAGCAGTACTTC
- | TRBJ2-7 | TRBV6-1 | 15 | - | CASSEGTPWAYEQYF | TGTGCCAGCAGTGAAGGGACACCGTGGGCCTACGAGCAGTACTTC
- | TRBJ2-2 | TRBV19 | 16 | - | CASSQVGRGRAGELFF | TGTGCCAGTAGTCAAGTGGGCCGGGGTAGGGCCGGGGAGCTGTTTTTT
- | TRBJ2-7 | TRBV5-1 | 16 | TRBD2 | CASSLIPGGSSYEQYF | TGCGCCAGCAGCTTGATCCCCGGGGGGAGCTCCTACGAGCAGTACTTC
- | TRBJ1-6 | TRBV5-1 | 17 | - | CASSPGPRSSYNSPLHF | TGCGCCAGCAGCCCAGGTCCCAGGAGCTCCTATAATTCACCCCTCCACTTT
- | TRBJ2-7 | TRBV9 | 14 | TRBD2 | CASSVGLADYEQYF | TGTGCCAGCAGCGTAGGGCTAGCGGACTACGAGCAGTACTTC
- | TRBJ2-1 | TRBV7-8 | 17 | TRBD2 | CASSRSVGLAGDGEQFF | TGTGCCAGCAGCCGCTCAGTAGGGCTAGCGGGAGACGGTGAGCAGTTCTTC
- | TRBJ1-1 | TRBV9 | 14 | - | CASRAIGVNTEAFF | TGTGCCAGCAGAGCCATCGGGGTGAACACTGAAGCTTTCTTT
- | TRBJ2-1 | TRBV6-6 | 12 | - | CVSRTMRNEQFF | TGTGTCTCCCGGACTATGAGGAATGAGCAGTTCTTC
- | TRBJ2-7 | TRBV7-2 | 16 | TRBD2 | CASSLDLAGAAYEQYF | TGTGCCAGCAGCTTAGATCTAGCGGGGGCCGCCTACGAGCAGTACTTC
- | TRBJ1-2 | TRBV7-2 | 15 | TRBD1 | CASSPGTAWSYGYTF | TGTGCCAGCAGCCCGGGGACAGCATGGTCCTATGGCTACACCTTC
- | TRBJ2-7 | TRBV5-6 | 13 | - | CASSPRREYEQYF | TGTGCCAGCAGCCCCCGGAGGGAGTACGAGCAGTACTTC
- | TRBJ2-1 | TRBV19 | 15 | - | CASSITGTWIDEQFF | TGTGCCAGTAGTATAACCGGGACCTGGATTGATGAGCAGTTCTTC
- | TRBJ1-5 | TRBV6-5 | 14 | TRBD1 | CASSYGEGQPPQHF | TGTGCCAGCAGTTACGGGGAGGGACAGCCGCCCCAGCATTTT